Each of the 18 T cell receptor beta chains below was sequenced from the same sample in a study of blood T cell repertoires in COVID-19. Produced via immunoSEQ multiplex PCR; TCRdb's table is partial and in-frame only. The data show about 81,000 clones, with roughly 91% seen just once and 1.2% held by the top ten. The sample taken for sequencing was PBMCs or T cells enriched from blood (not recorded which). Source of these receptors: a woman aged 50 to 60 with acute COVID-19.

CDR3 sequence (DNA): TGTGCCAGTAGTATGCAGGGGAACACCGGGGAGCTGTTTTTT. Its translation: CASSMQGNTGELFF. The gene calls are TRBV19 and TRBJ2-2; the D gene is possibly TRBD1 (5 bases). Germline V gene sequence: CDR1 LNHDA, CDR2 SQIVND (reference sequence). V lost 3 bases and J 1 base, leaving 6 bases between the germline ends. The CDR3 length is 14 residues.

V usage is TRBV19 and J usage is TRBJ1-1, with 7 bases identical to TRBD1. Germline V lookup: CDR1 LNHDA, CDR2 SQIVND (reference sequence). CDR3 size: 14 residues. After removal of 5 bases from V and 1 base from J, the junction contained 4 bases not matched to a gene. CDR3 DNA sequence: TGTGCCAGTAGTCCGGACAGGTGGAACACTGAAGCTTTCTTT. Amino acids: CASSPDRWNTEAFF.

V usage is TRBV6-2 or TRBV6-3 and J usage is TRBJ2-2; 8 bases fit TRBD2. From germline, CDR1 is MNHEY and CDR2 SVGEGT. The CDR3 spans 19 residues. V lost 0 bases and J lost 2; bases outside the gene matches: 11. CDR3 residues: CASSYSRVRAGANTGELFF. For the CDR3, the DNA is TGTGCCAGCAGTTACTCGAGGGTAAGAGCGGGAGCCAACACCGGGGAGCTGTTTTTT.

The J gene is TRBJ2-3, the V gene TRBV13, with 8 bases that match TRBD1. The CDR3 is made up of 15 amino acids. Germline trimming cut 4 bases from V and 3 bases from J; bases unmatched to any gene: 6. Germline values: CDR1 PRHDT, CDR2 FYEKMQ (reference sequence). CDR3 region: CASSSGGRVTDTQYF. The CDR3 bases are TGTGCCAGCAGCTCAGGGGGCAGGGTGACAGATACGCAGTATTTT.

This chain links TRBV10-1 with TRBJ2-7; D might be TRBD1 (6 bases). Looked up from germline, CDR1 is WNHNN and CDR2 is SYGVQD (reference sequence). Between the trimmed V and J ends, which lost 7 bases and 1 base, there was a span of 8 bases. This CDR3 is built from 12 residues. Here the CDR3 reads CASNGQSYEQYF. CDR3 nucleotide sequence: TGCGCCAGCAACGGACAGTCCTACGAGCAGTACTTC.

This clone came up a few times. This chain uses TRBV5-4 with TRBJ2-7; the match to TRBD2 covers 7 bases. Germline CDR1 is SGHNT and CDR2 is YYREEE (reference sequence). This CDR3 is built from 15 residues. With 2 bases clipped from V and 1 base from J, the junction kept 6 bases outside the gene matches. This chain's CDR3 is CASSFGGRGSYEQYF. CDR3 bases: TGTGCCAGCAGCTTTGGCGGGAGAGGATCCTACGAGCAGTACTTC.

The chain uses TRBV4-1 and TRBJ2-1, with 15 bases fitting TRBD2. Per the germline V gene, CDR1 is MGHRA and CDR2 is YSYEKL. The CDR3 length is 17 residues. The trim removed 3 bases at V and 9 bases at J, leaving 9 bases unmatched. The CDR3 DNA reads TGCGCCAGCAGCCATGCTGGACTAGCGGGAGGGCCGGGTGAGCAGTTCTTC. Translation gives CASSHAGLAGGPGEQFF.

This sequence joins TRBV18 and TRBJ1-1, with TRBD1 matching over 7 bases. Losses at the gene ends were 6 bases for V and 5 bases for J; bases not matched to a gene: 9. The CDR3 runs to 14 residues. The germline V gene encodes CDR1 KGHSH and CDR2 LQKENI. The CDR3 loop is CASSRDSRNTEAFF. CDR3 nucleotides: TGTGCCAGCTCCCGGGACAGTAGAAATACTGAAGCTTTCTTT.

The rearrangement joins TRBV28 to TRBJ1-4; D uncertain. Between the trimmed V and J ends, which lost 2 bases and 3 bases, there was a span of 10 bases. The CDR3 has 15 amino acids. The germline V gene has CDR1 MDHEN and CDR2 SYDVKM. The CDR3 region has the DNA TGTGCCAGCAGTTTACCGGGAAGGGCTAATGAAAAACTGTTTTTT. Amino acids: CASSLPGRANEKLFF. Full variable domain (remainder filled in from reference TRBV28 and TRBJ1-4): DVKVTQSSRYLVKRTGEKVFLECVQDMDHENMFWYRQDPGLGLRLIYFSYDVKMKEKGDIPEGYSVSREKKERFSLILESASTNQTSMYLCASSLPGRANEKLFFGSGTQLSVL.

V and J are TRBV5-1 and TRBJ2-2; tentative D call: TRBD2 (5 bases). The CDR3 length is 15 residues. Germline CDR1 is SGHRS and CDR2 is YFSETQ. V was trimmed by 2 bases and J by 7 bases, leaving 15 bases between them. DNA for the CDR3: TGCGCCAGCAGCTTCGAGGGATTGGTCCTCGGGGAGCTGTTTTTT. It encodes CASSFEGLVLGELFF.

In its sample, this clone was seen a few times. The genes are TRBV6-4 and TRBJ2-1; the match to TRBD2 covers 10 bases. Germline V gene sequence: CDR1 MRHNA, CDR2 SNTAGT. The CDR3 contains 15 residues. Losses at the gene ends were 6 bases for V and 4 bases for J; bases not matched to a gene: 6. CDR3 sequence: CASSPLAGEYNEQFF. The CDR3 DNA sequence: TGTGCCAGCAGCCCCCTAGCGGGAGAGTACAATGAGCAGTTCTTC.

CDR3 region: CASSPGGGGSNQPQHF. CDR3 in DNA: TGTGCCAGCAGCCCGGGGGGGGGCGGCAGCAATCAGCCCCAGCATTTT. The chain is built from TRBV28 and TRBJ1-5, with D perhaps matching TRBD1 (6 bases). V gave up 6 bases and J gave up 1 base, with 16 bases separating them. The V gene's germline CDR1 is MDHEN and CDR2 SYDVKM. CDR3 length: 16 amino acids.

The chain joins TRBV28 to TRBJ1-2; D is undetermined. The CDR3 covers 12 residues. CDR1 and CDR2 from the germline V gene are MDHEN and SYDVKM. V gave up 5 bases and J gave up 5 bases, with 9 bases separating them. The chain's CDR3 is CASSLGRYGYTF. The DNA for the CDR3 is TGTGCCAGCAGTCTTGGCAGGTATGGCTACACCTTC.

This rearrangement joins TRBV2 to TRBJ1-2; D perhaps matches TRBD1 (5 bases). This CDR3 region has 12 residues. Germline V lookup: CDR1 SNHLY, CDR2 FYNNEI. Trimming removed 7 bases at V and 2 bases at J, with 8 bases between. DNA for the CDR3: TGTGCCAGCACCGACAGCAACTATGGCTACACCTTC. As protein: CASTDSNYGYTF.

The rearrangement uses TRBV15 and TRBJ1-6, with a tentative D call TRBD1 (5 bases). The CDR3 sequence is 15 residues long. Germline loops: CDR1 LNHNV, CDR2 YYDKDF (reference sequence). V was trimmed by 0 bases and J by 7 bases, leaving 10 bases between them. As DNA, the CDR3 is TGTGCCACCAGCAGAGATAGCAGGGCAAATTCACCCCTCCACTTT. Amino acids: CATSRDSRANSPLHF.

Only a few counts were recorded for this clone. The chain carries TRBV3-1 (or the pseudogene TRBV3-2) and TRBJ2-2; D might be TRBD1 (6 bases). In germline, CDR1 is LGHDT, CDR2 YNNKEL (reference sequence). Trimming stripped 4 bases from V and 4 bases from J, with 13 bases between. This CDR3 is built from 15 residues. This CDR3 is CASSLQTGGTGELFF. The CDR3 region has the DNA TGTGCCAGCAGCCTACAGACAGGTGGCACCGGGGAGCTGTTTTTT.

The table lists this clone with a count of one. This chain joins TRBV19 and TRBJ1-6; the match to TRBD1 covers 8 bases. The ends lost 5 bases at V and 3 bases at J; junction bases unmatched: 9. The germline V gene encodes CDR1 LNHDA and CDR2 SQIVND (reference sequence). The CDR3 totals 17 residues. CDR3 residues: CASSGGTGRYYNSPLHF. The CDR3 DNA follows: TGTGCCAGTAGTGGCGGGACAGGCCGCTACTATAATTCACCCCTCCACTTT.

The chain recombines TRBV7-9 with TRBJ2-2, with 9 bases matching TRBD2. The CDR3 consists of 15 residues. Germline CDR1 SEHNR, CDR2 FQNEAQ (reference sequence). J lost 0 bases, V lost 8 bases, and 4 bases had no gene match. CDR3 nucleotide sequence: TGTGCCAGCCGGCTAGCGGGATCGAACACCGGGGAGCTGTTTTTT. This gives the protein CASRLAGSNTGELFF.